These T cell receptor beta chains were read from a single sample in a study of blood T cell repertoires in COVID-19. Libraries were prepared by immunoSEQ multiplex PCR; TCRdb keeps only in-frame clonotypes and omits some of them. The table lists 58,000 or so clones, roughly 74% of them singletons. Specimen: peripheral blood. All receptors derive from a woman of 80 years or more with acute or convalescent COVID-19. The CDR3 runs from the conserved cysteine through the conserved F or W. D genes are given only for firm matches. Expanded clones get a size class; other rows say once, few or many, or leave the size out.

d_gene	abundance	v_gene	j_gene	CDR3aa	CDR3nt
TRBD1	.	TRBV2	TRBJ2-2	CASSGRTGGGTGELFF	TGTGCCAGCAGTGGGCGGACAGGGGGCGGCACCGGGGAGCTGTTTTTT
.	.	TRBV10-1	TRBJ2-7	CASSESGVSYEQYF	TGCGCCAGCAGTGAATCAGGGGTCTCCTACGAGCAGTACTTC
TRBD1	.	TRBV7-9	TRBJ1-2	CASSWIQGDYGYTF	TGTGCCAGCAGCTGGATACAGGGGGACTATGGCTACACCTTC
TRBD2	.	TRBV10-3	TRBJ2-2	CAISGRSPREAGGRTGELFF	TGTGCCATCAGTGGTCGGTCCCCCCGGGAGGCGGGAGGACGGACCGGGGAGCTGTTTTTT
TRBD2	.	TRBV27	TRBJ2-7	CASSPLGTTYEQYF	TGTGCCAGCAGTCCCCTCGGGACTACCTACGAGCAGTACTTC
.	.	TRBV4-3	TRBJ1-1	CASSQQTGLTEAFF	TGCGCCAGCAGCCAACAAACAGGCCTCACTGAAGCTTTCTTT
TRBD1	.	TRBV2	TRBJ1-5	CASSEGQGANQPQHF	TGTGCCAGCAGTGAGGGACAGGGGGCTAATCAGCCCCAGCATTTT
TRBD1	.	TRBV6-2/TRBV6-3	TRBJ1-5	CASSYSMWTGVSSNQPQHF	TGTGCCAGCAGTTACTCGATGTGGACAGGGGTGTCTAGCAATCAGCCCCAGCATTTT
TRBD1	.	TRBV28	TRBJ1-6	CASSLLTGGADSPLHF	TGTGCCAGCAGTTTGCTAACAGGGGGCGCGGATTCACCCCTCCACTTT
.	.	TRBV5-6	TRBJ1-3	CASSSQSSGNTIYF	TGTGCCAGCAGCTCGCAGTCCTCTGGAAACACCATATATTTT
TRBD2	.	TRBV28	TRBJ2-1	CASSLSGTSGRRNNEQFF	TGTGCCAGCAGTTTATCAGGGACTAGCGGGAGGAGAAACAATGAGCAGTTCTTC
.	.	TRBV12-2	TRBJ1-6	CASRLRCPEPRPLRPLHF	TGTGCAAGTCGCTTACGTTGTCCCGAGCCGCGGCCATTGAGGCCCCTCCACTTT
.	.	TRBV2	TRBJ1-5	CASSEITANQPQHF	TGTGCCAGCAGTGAAATAACAGCCAATCAGCCCCAGCATTTT
.	once	TRBV7-2	TRBJ2-7	CASSSPPLTVGFYEQYF	TGTGCCAGCAGCTCGCCCCCCCTCACAGTCGGTTTCTACGAGCAGTACTTC
.	.	TRBV7-2	TRBJ1-4	CASSLDFGNEKLFF	TGTGCCAGCAGCTTAGATTTCGGTAATGAAAAACTGTTTTTT
TRBD1	.	TRBV28	TRBJ1-1	CASRSPGQGSTEAFF	TGTGCCAGCAGAAGTCCGGGACAGGGGAGCACTGAAGCTTTCTTT
TRBD1	.	TRBV7-9	TRBJ1-1	CASSSTGGRFNTEAFF	TGTGCCAGCAGCTCGACAGGGGGCAGGTTTAACACTGAAGCTTTCTTT
TRBD1	few	TRBV7-2	TRBJ1-4	CASSLSRQGERKLFF	TGTGCCAGCAGCTTATCAAGGCAGGGGGAACGAAAACTGTTTTTT
.	few	TRBV23-1	TRBJ1-3	CASDLQGQGMLYGNTIYF	TGCGCCAGCGACCTTCAGGGGCAGGGAATGCTGTATGGAAACACCATATATTTT
.	.	TRBV19	TRBJ2-6	CASTLSGANVLTF	TGTGCCAGTACCCTCTCTGGGGCCAACGTCCTGACTTTC
.	once	TRBV28	TRBJ2-7	CASSSREQYF	TGTGCCAGCAGTTCCCGCGAGCAGTACTTC
.	.	TRBV7-2	TRBJ2-5	CASSSRQYQETQYF	TGTGCCAGCAGCTCACGACAGTACCAAGAGACCCAGTACTTC
TRBD2	.	TRBV27	TRBJ2-3	CASSRGGARYTQYF	TGTGCCAGCAGCCGGGGGGGAGCGCGATATACGCAGTATTTT
TRBD1	.	TRBV29-1	TRBJ1-4	CSVEGTGGEKLFF	TGCAGCGTTGAAGGGACAGGGGGCGAAAAACTGTTTTTT
TRBD2	.	TRBV7-2	TRBJ2-5	CASSLQAGVGGETQYF	TGTGCCAGCAGCTTACAAGCGGGAGTGGGTGGGGAGACCCAGTACTTC
.	.	TRBV6-1	TRBJ1-1	CASRTREGNTEAFF	TGTGCCAGCAGAACAAGGGAGGGGAACACTGAAGCTTTCTTT
TRBD1	.	TRBV5-1	TRBJ2-1	CASSHRDRGHNEQFF	TGCGCCAGCAGCCACCGGGACAGGGGTCACAATGAGCAGTTCTTC
.	.	TRBV28	TRBJ1-2	CASSFSVENYGYTF	TGTGCCAGCAGTTTTAGTGTGGAGAACTATGGCTACACCTTC
.	once	TRBV5-1	TRBJ1-1	CASSPGGGASTEAFF	TGCGCCAGCAGCCCGGGCGGGGGCGCAAGTACTGAAGCTTTCTTT
TRBD1	.	TRBV24-1	TRBJ1-5	CATRGTGRNQPQHF	TGTGCCACCAGGGGGACAGGGCGCAATCAGCCCCAGCATTTT
TRBD1	once	TRBV6-2/TRBV6-3	TRBJ1-5	CASSYSGTGSIQPQHF	TGTGCCAGCAGTTACTCTGGGACAGGGTCGATTCAGCCCCAGCATTTT
.	.	TRBV11-2	TRBJ2-4	CASSLDGQRGDIQYF	TGTGCCAGCAGCTTAGATGGCCAGCGCGGGGACATTCAGTACTTC
.	.	TRBV3-1/TRBV3-2	TRBJ2-7	CASSQASYEQYF	TGTGCCAGCAGCCAAGCTTCCTACGAGCAGTACTTC
TRBD2	few	TRBV6-5	TRBJ2-7	CASTMTSGPYEQYF	TGTGCCAGCACCATGACTAGCGGCCCCTACGAGCAGTACTTC
.	.	TRBV11-3	TRBJ2-7	CASSSHSSNSHYEQYF	TGTGCCAGCAGCTCCCACTCCTCAAATTCTCACTACGAGCAGTACTTC
TRBD1	.	TRBV5-1	TRBJ1-2	CASSLDPPGQGFNYGYTF	TGCGCCAGCAGCTTGGATCCACCGGGACAGGGGTTTAACTATGGCTACACCTTC
.	.	TRBV30	TRBJ2-2	CAWLVRAGTGELFF	TGTGCCTGGTTGGTCCGCGCGGGAACCGGGGAGCTGTTTTTT
.	.	TRBV29-1	TRBJ2-3	CSVLWRGDTQYF	TGCAGCGTCCTCTGGCGGGGAGATACGCAGTATTTT
TRBD1	.	TRBV24-1	TRBJ1-1	CATSDIQGEVLGAEAFF	TGTGCCACCAGTGATATCCAGGGGGAGGTCCTAGGGGCTGAAGCTTTCTTT
.	.	TRBV2	TRBJ2-3	CASSPGLSTDTQYF	TGTGCCAGCAGTCCGGGACTGAGCACAGATACGCAGTATTTT
.	.	TRBV30	TRBJ2-2	CAWSLSEYTGELFF	TGTGCCTGGTCTCTTAGCGAATACACCGGGGAGCTGTTTTTT
.	.	TRBV19	TRBJ1-3	CASSIFRGFTGNTIYF	TGTGCCAGTAGTATCTTCCGGGGTTTTACTGGAAACACCATATATTTT
.	.	TRBV29-1	TRBJ2-7	CSVAGHGIRGEQYF	TGCAGCGTCGCTGGCCACGGGATACGTGGTGAGCAGTACTTC
.	.	TRBV21-1	TRBJ1-6	CASSKFDSSYNSPLHF	TGTGCCAGCAGCAAATTCGACAGCTCCTATAATTCACCCCTCCACTTT
.	.	TRBV7-8	TRBJ1-2	CASSLGPRGAHYGYTF	TGTGCCAGCAGCCTAGGACCGCGGGGGGCCCACTATGGCTACACCTTC
.	.	TRBV19	TRBJ2-1	CASSIGGQYYNEQFF	TGTGCCAGTAGTATAGGAGGGCAGTACTACAATGAGCAGTTCTTC
.	.	TRBV11-3	TRBJ2-1	CASSRGREHEQFF	TGTGCCAGCAGCCGGGGGCGGGAGCATGAGCAGTTCTTC
.	.	TRBV4-3	TRBJ2-2	CASSRNPRGATGELFF	TGCGCCAGCAGCCGAAACCCCAGGGGGGCCACCGGGGAGCTGTTTTTT
.	.	TRBV6-2/TRBV6-3	TRBJ1-5	CASSRGSGSNQPQHF	TGTGCCAGCAGCCGCGGCTCGGGGAGCAATCAGCCCCAGCATTTT
.	.	TRBV18	TRBJ1-6	CASSPLPSSPLHF	TGTGCCAGCTCACCACTACCGAGTTCACCCCTCCACTTT
.	.	TRBV10-1	TRBJ1-5	CASSGQADQPQHF	TGCGCCAGCAGTGGTCAGGCTGATCAGCCCCAGCATTTT
.	.	TRBV19	TRBJ2-1	CASNSIGGFRHNEQFF	TGTGCCAGTAACAGTATAGGGGGATTCCGGCACAATGAGCAGTTCTTC
TRBD1	.	TRBV19	TRBJ1-1	CASSTGQGMNTEAFF	TGTGCCAGTAGTACCGGACAGGGAATGAACACTGAAGCTTTCTTT
TRBD2	.	TRBV19	TRBJ2-5	CASSSQAGVQETQYF	TGTGCCAGTAGTTCTCAGGCGGGGGTCCAAGAGACCCAGTACTTC
.	.	TRBV29-1	TRBJ2-4	CSVVFRLEAQNIQYF	TGCAGCGTTGTCTTCAGACTAGAGGCCCAAAACATTCAGTACTTC
.	.	TRBV9	TRBJ2-1	CASSPRGGDSYNEQFF	TGTGCCAGCAGCCCCAGGGGAGGGGACTCCTACAATGAGCAGTTCTTC
TRBD2	.	TRBV19	TRBJ2-5	CASRTSGGETQYF	TGTGCCAGTAGGACTAGCGGAGGGGAGACCCAGTACTTC
.	once	TRBV4-2	TRBJ2-3	CASSQLPRGTQYF	TGTGCCAGCAGCCAACTCCCAAGGGGGACGCAGTATTTT